What follows is one T cell receptor (beta chain) and its context. This entry belongs to a study of radiotherapy plus CTLA-4 blockade in lung cancer. The method was immunoSEQ multiplex PCR; TCRdb's version includes in-frame clones alone and lacks a portion of them. The profile shows about 85,000 clones, around 86% of them singletons. This CDR3 has 13 residues. CDR1 is SQVTM, CDR2 ANQGSEA, per germline. The rearrangement uses TRBV29-1 and TRBJ2-7; maybe TRBD2 (6 bases). The clonotype was recovered from a human donor with non-small cell lung cancer who had a partial response to radiotherapy plus ipilimumab. The sequencing here drew on peripheral blood, taken from a patient treated with radiotherapy plus ipilimumab. The CDR3 DNA reads as TGCAGTGTATCTAGCGCCTTTTTCCACGAGCAGTACTTC. Amino acids: CSVSSAFFHEQYF.